These 4 T cell receptor beta chains share one sample of origin, sequenced in a study of shared clonotypes between healthy human individuals. Only in-frame clones appear in the TCRdb table, and some are missing; sequencing was by immunoSEQ multiplex PCR. Of 950,000 to 1,300,000 clones in the sample, around 76% were seen once. Sequenced input: memory CD4+ T cells sorted from blood. Subset denoted: CD45RA-negative fraction. The receptor source for this set is a man between 18 and 35 years old in good health.

The chain joins TRBV11-2 to TRBJ2-7; D is perhaps TRBD1 or TRBD2 (6 bases each). V was clipped by 5 bases and J by 0 bases, with 11 bases between them. CDR1 SGHAT and CDR2 FQNNGV come from the germline V gene. The CDR3 runs 14 residues. The CDR3 loop is CASSVRGASYEQYF. CDR3 DNA: TGTGCCAGCAGCGTGAGGGGGGCCTCCTACGAGCAGTACTTC. Complete variable domain (other parts from reference TRBV11-2 and TRBJ2-7): EAGVAQSPRYKIIEKRQSVAFWCNPISGHATLYWYQQILGQGPKLLIQFQNNGVVDDSQLPKDRFSAERLKGVDSTLKIQPAKLEDSAVYLCASSVRGASYEQYFGPGTRLTVT.

Comments on this clone: A much larger clone differs from this one at a single base, so this may be a read error. This chain joins TRBV5-4 and TRBJ2-5; 11 nucleotides align to TRBD1. J gave up 2 bases and V 4 bases, and 1 base lay outside the gene matches. CDR3 length: 14 residues. In germline, CDR1 is SGHNT, CDR2 YYREEE (reference sequence). The CDR3 region has the DNA TGTGCCAGCAGCGGGGACAGGGGGCAAGAGACCCAGTACTTC. Its protein product is CASSGDRGQETQYF.

In the case of this clone: Other DNA sequences in this sample translate to the same CDR3. The chain has TRBV10-3 and TRBJ2-5, with a tentative D call TRBD2 (5 bases). V was clipped by 6 bases and J by 5 bases, with 10 bases between them. CDR1 and CDR2 (germline): ENHRY, SYGVKD. This CDR3 is 12 amino acids long. DNA of the CDR3: TGTGCCATCAGGGGTGGAGGCGAGACCCAGTACTTC. It specifies CAIRGGGETQYF.

This chain uses TRBV4-2 with TRBJ1-3, with D tentatively TRBD1 (5 bases). This CDR3 comprises 17 residues. Germline lookup yields CDR1 LGHNA and CDR2 YNFKEQ. Trimming shortened V by 3 bases and J by 3 bases, and 18 bases separated the two germline ends. In DNA form, the CDR3 reads TGTGCCAGCAGCCAGGATGGGGGGATGGCAGGTGGAAACACCATATATTTT. Amino acids: CASSQDGGMAGGNTIYF.